These 5 T cell receptor beta chains were all obtained from the same sample, sequenced in a study of blood T cell repertoires in COVID-19. Sequencing was performed with immunoSEQ multiplex PCR; in TCRdb, only in-frame clones are kept and a portion is missing. The sample lists about 480,000 clones; 85% to 90% were seen once. Material for sequencing was PBMCs or T cells enriched from blood (not recorded which). Source of these receptors: a woman aged 35 to 49 who had recovered from COVID-19.

The chain carries TRBV29-1 and TRBJ2-2; TRBD2 agrees at 11 bases. This CDR3 has 15 amino acids. The germline V gene has CDR1 SQVTM and CDR2 ANQGSEA. J lost 3 bases, V lost 7 bases, and 7 bases had no gene match. The CDR3 sequence: CSAQGLAGDTGELFF. Here the CDR3 DNA reads TGCAGCGCGCAAGGACTAGCGGGTGACACCGGGGAGCTGTTTTTT.

V gene TRBV19 combines with J gene TRBJ2-5; D is ambiguous. The CDR3 loop spans 11 amino acids. Germline V lookup: CDR1 LNHDA, CDR2 SQIVND (reference sequence). The ends were cut back, 6 bases at V and 5 bases at J, with 7 bases in the middle. CDR3 coding DNA: TGTGCCAGTAGCACAGTGGAGACCCAGTACTTC. This gives the protein CASSTVETQYF.

The gene calls are TRBV19 and TRBJ2-5; perhaps TRBD1 as D (5 bases). Germline-derived CDR1 and CDR2 are LNHDA and SQIVND (reference sequence). V was trimmed by 3 bases and J by 5 bases, leaving 13 bases between them. The CDR3 sequence is 14 residues long. CDR3 DNA: TGTGCCAGTAGTATGGTTAGGGGTTTCGAGACCCAGTACTTC. It specifies CASSMVRGFETQYF.

This chain connects TRBV30 to TRBJ1-1, with D unresolved. The germline V and J ends were trimmed by 3 bases and 0 bases, with 5 bases remaining between them. The CDR3 spans 12 residues. Germline V gene data show CDR1 as GTSNPN and CDR2 as SVGIG (reference sequence). DNA of the CDR3: TGTGCCTGGAGCAACATGAACACTGAAGCTTTCTTT. Translation gives CAWSNMNTEAFF.

The gene calls are TRBV15 and TRBJ1-4, with D possibly being TRBD1 (6 bases). With 0 bases removed from V and 7 bases from J, the gap between germline ends came to 18 bases. This CDR3 is 17 amino acids long. The germline V gene encodes CDR1 LNHNV and CDR2 YYDKDF (reference sequence). CDR3 DNA sequence: TGTGCCACCAGCAGAGAGGGGGGGGCCCTTGCGAGTGAAAAACTGTTTTTT. Translated: CATSREGGALASEKLFF.